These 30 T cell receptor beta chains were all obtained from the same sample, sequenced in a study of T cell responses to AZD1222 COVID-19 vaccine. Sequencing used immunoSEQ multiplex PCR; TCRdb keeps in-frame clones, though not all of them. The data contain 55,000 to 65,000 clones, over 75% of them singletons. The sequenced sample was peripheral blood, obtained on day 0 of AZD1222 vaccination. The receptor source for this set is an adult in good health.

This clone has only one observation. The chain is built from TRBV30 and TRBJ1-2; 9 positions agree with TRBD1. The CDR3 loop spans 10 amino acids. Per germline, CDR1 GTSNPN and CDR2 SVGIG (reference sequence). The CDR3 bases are TGTCCGGACAGGGGAGATGGCTACACCTTC. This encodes CPDRGDGYTF.

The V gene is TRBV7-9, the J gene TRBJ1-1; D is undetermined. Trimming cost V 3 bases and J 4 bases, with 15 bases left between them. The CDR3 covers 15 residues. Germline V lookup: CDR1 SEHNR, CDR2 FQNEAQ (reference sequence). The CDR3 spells CASSFIKGFGTEAFF. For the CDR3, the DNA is TGTGCCAGCAGCTTTATCAAGGGTTTCGGCACTGAAGCTTTCTTT. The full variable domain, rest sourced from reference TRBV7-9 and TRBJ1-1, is DTGVSQNPRHKITKRGQNVTFRCDPISEHNRLYWYRQTLGQGPEFLTYFQNEAQLEKSRLLSDRFSAERPKGSFSTLEIQRTEQGDSAMYLCASSFIKGFGTEAFFGQGTRLTVV.

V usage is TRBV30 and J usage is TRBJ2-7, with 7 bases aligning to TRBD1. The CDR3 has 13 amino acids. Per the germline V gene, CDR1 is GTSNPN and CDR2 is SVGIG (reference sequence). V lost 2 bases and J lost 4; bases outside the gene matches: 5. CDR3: CAWSTTGVYEQYF. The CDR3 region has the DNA TGTGCCTGGAGTACCACAGGGGTGTACGAGCAGTACTTC.

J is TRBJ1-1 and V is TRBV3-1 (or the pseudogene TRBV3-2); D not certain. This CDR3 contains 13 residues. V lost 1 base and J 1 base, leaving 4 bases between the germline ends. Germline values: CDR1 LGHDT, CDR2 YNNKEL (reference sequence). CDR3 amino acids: CASSQGRNTEAFF. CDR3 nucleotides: TGTGCCAGCAGCCAAGGCAGGAACACTGAAGCTTTCTTT.

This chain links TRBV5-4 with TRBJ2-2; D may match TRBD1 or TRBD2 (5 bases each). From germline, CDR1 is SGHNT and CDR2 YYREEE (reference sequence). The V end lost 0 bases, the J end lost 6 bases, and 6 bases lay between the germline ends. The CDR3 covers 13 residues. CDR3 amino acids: CASSLVGAGELFF. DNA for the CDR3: TGTGCCAGCAGCTTGGTGGGGGCCGGGGAGCTGTTTTTT.

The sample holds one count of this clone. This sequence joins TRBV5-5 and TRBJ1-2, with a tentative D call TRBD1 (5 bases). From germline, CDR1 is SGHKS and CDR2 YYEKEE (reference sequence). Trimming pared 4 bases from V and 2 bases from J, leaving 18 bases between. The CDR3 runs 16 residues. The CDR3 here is CASSLSGAGMNYGYTF. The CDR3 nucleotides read TGTGCCAGCAGCCTATCTGGGGCCGGGATGAACTATGGCTACACCTTC. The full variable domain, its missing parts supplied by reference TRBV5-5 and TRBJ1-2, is DAGVTQSPTHLIKTRGQQVTLRCSPISGHKSVSWYQQVLGQGPQFIFQYYEKEERGRGNFPDRFSARQFPNYSSELNVNALLLGDSALYLCASSLSGAGMNYGYTFGSGTRLTVV.

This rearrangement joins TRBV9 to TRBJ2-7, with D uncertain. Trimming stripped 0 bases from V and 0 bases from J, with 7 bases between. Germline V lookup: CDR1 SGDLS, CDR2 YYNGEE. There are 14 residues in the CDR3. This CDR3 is CASSVGGNSYEQYF. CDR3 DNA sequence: TGTGCCAGCAGCGTAGGGGGTAACTCCTACGAGCAGTACTTC.

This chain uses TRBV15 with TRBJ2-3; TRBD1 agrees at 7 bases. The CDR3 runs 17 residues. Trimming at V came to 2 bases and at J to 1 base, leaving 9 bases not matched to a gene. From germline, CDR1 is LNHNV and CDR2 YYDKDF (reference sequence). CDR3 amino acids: CATSRPKTGFGTDTQYF. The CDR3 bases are TGTGCCACCAGCAGACCAAAGACAGGGTTTGGCACAGATACGCAGTATTTT. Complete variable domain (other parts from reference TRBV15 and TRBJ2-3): DAMVIQNPRYQVTQFGKPVTLSCSQTLNHNVMYWYQQKSSQAPKLLFHYYDKDFNNEADTPDNFQSRRPNTSFCFLDIRSPGLGDTAMYLCATSRPKTGFGTDTQYFGPGTRLTVL.

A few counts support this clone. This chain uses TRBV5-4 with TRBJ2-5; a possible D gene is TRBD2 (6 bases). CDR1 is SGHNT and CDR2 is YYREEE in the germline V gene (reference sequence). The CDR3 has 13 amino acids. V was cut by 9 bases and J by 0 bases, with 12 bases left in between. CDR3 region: CAISAGNQETQYF. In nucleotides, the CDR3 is TGTGCCATTTCGGCGGGAAACCAAGAGACCCAGTACTTC.

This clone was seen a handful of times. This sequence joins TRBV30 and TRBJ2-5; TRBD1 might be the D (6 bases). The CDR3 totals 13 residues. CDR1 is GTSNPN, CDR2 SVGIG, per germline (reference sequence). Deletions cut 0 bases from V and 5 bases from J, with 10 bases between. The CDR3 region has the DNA TGTGCCTGGAGTGTAGGGGGTCCCGAGACCCAGTACTTC. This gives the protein CAWSVGGPETQYF.

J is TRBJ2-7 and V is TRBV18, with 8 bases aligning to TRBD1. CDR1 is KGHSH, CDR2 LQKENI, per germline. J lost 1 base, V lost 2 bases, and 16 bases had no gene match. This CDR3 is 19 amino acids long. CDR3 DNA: TGTGCCAGCTCACCAGTGTTTGCCTCGTCAGACAGGGGATCCTACGAGCAGTACTTC. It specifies CASSPVFASSDRGSYEQYF.

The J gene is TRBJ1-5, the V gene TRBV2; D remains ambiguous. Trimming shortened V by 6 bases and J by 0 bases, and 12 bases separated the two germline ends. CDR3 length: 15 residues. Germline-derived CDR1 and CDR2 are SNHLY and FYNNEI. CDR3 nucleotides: TGTGCCAGCAGGGGCCAGCTTTATAGCAATCAGCCCCAGCATTTT. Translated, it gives CASRGQLYSNQPQHF.

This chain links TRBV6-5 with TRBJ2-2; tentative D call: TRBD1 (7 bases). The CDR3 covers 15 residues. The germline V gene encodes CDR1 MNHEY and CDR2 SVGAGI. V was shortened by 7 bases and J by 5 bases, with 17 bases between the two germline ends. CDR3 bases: TGTGCCAGCAACAAGGGGGCGGGGAGGACCGGGGAGCTGTTTTTT. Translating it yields CASNKGAGRTGELFF.

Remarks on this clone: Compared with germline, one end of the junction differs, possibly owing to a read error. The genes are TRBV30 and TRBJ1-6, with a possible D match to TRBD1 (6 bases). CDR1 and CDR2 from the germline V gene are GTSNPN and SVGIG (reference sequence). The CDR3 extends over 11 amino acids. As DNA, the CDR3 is TGTGCCTGGAGTGTAGGGACAAAGAGGGTCTTT. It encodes CAWSVGTKRVF. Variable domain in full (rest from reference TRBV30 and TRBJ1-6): SQTIHQWPATLVQPVGSPLSLECTVEGTSNPNLYWYRQAAGRGLQLLFYSVGIGQISSEVPQNLSASRPQDRQFILSSKKLLLSDSGFYLCAWSVGTKRVFGNGTRLTVT.

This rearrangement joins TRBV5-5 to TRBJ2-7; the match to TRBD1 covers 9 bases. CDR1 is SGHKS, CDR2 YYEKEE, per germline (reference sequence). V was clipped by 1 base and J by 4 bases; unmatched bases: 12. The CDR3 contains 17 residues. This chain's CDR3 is CASSLYPQLTGGYEQYF. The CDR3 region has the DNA TGTGCCAGCAGCTTGTATCCCCAACTGACAGGGGGTTACGAGCAGTACTTC.

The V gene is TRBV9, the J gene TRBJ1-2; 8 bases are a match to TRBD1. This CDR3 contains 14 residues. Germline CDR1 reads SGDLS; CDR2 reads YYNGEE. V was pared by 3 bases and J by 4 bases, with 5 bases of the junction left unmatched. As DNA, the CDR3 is TGTGCCAGCAGCGGGCCGGACAGGGTCTATGGCTACACCTTC. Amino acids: CASSGPDRVYGYTF.

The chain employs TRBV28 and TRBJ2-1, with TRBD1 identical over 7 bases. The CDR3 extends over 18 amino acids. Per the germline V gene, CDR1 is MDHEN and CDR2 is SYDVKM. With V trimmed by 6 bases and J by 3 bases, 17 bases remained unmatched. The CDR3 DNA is TGTGCCAGCAGCTTCCTCCTCCGAGGGACAGCGGTCTACAATGAGCAGTTCTTC. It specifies CASSFLLRGTAVYNEQFF.

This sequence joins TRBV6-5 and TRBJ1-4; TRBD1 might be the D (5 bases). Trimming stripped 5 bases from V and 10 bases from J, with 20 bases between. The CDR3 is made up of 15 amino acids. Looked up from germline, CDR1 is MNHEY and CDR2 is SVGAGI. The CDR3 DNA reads TGTGCCAGCAGTCGCTGGGGACGCGTTGAGGTAAAACTGTTTTTT. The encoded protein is CASSRWGRVEVKLFF.

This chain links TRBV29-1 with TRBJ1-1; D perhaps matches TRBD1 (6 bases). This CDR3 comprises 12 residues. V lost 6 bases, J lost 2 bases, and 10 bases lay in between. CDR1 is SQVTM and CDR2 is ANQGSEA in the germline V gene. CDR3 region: CSVLGQNTEAFF. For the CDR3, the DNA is TGCAGCGTCCTGGGACAAAACACTGAAGCTTTCTTT.

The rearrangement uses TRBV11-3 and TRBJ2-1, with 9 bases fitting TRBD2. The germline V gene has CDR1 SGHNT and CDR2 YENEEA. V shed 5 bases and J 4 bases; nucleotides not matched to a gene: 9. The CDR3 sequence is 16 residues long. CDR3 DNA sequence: TGTGCCAGCAGCCCCCGGAGGAGCGGGGGGTACAATGAGCAGTTCTTC. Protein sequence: CASSPRRSGGYNEQFF.

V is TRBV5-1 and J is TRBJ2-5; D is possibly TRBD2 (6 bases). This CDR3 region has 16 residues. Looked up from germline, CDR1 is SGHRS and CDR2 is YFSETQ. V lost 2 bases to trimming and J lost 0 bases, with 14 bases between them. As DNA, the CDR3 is TGCGCCAGCAGCTTCGCGGGGCAGAAGTACCAAGAGACCCAGTACTTC. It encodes CASSFAGQKYQETQYF. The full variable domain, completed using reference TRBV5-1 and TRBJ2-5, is KAGVTQTPRYLIKTRGQQVTLSCSPISGHRSVSWYQQTPGQGLQFLFEYFSETQRNKGNFPGRFSGRQFSNSRSEMNVSTLELGDSALYLCASSFAGQKYQETQYFGPGTRLLVL.

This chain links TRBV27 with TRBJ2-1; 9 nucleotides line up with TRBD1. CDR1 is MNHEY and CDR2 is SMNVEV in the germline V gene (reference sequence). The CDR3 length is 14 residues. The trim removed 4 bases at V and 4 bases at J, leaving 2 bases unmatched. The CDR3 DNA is TGTGCCAGCAGTTGGGACAGGGTATACAATGAGCAGTTCTTC. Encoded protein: CASSWDRVYNEQFF.

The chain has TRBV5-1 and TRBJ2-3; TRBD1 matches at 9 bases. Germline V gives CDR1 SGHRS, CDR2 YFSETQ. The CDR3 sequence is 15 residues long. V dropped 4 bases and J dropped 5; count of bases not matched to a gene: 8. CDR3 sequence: CASSPGTGWVDTQYF. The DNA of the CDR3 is TGCGCCAGCAGCCCCGGGACAGGGTGGGTAGATACGCAGTATTTT.

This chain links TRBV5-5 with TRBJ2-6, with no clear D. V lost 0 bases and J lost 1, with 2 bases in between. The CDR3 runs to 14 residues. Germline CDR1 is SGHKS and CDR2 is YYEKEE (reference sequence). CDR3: CASSLESGANVLTF. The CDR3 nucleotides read TGTGCCAGCAGCTTGGAGTCTGGGGCCAACGTCCTGACTTTC.

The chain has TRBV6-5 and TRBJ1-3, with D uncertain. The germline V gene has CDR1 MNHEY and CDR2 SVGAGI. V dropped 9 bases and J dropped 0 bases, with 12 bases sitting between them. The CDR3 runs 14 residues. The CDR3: CASGSRSSGNTIYF. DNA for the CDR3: TGTGCCAGTGGTTCCAGAAGCTCTGGAAACACCATATATTTT.

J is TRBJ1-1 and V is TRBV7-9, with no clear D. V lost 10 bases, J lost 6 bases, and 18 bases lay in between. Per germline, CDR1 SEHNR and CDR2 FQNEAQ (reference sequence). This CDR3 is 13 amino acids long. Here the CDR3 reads CATGWAVNAEAFF. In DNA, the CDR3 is TGTGCCACCGGGTGGGCGGTTAACGCTGAAGCTTTCTTT.

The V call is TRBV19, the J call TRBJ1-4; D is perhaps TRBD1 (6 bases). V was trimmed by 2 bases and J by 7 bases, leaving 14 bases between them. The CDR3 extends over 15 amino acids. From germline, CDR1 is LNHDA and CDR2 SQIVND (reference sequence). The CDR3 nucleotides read TGTGCCAGTAGTATATTGGGGGGCATGGGTGAAAAACTGTTTTTT. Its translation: CASSILGGMGEKLFF.

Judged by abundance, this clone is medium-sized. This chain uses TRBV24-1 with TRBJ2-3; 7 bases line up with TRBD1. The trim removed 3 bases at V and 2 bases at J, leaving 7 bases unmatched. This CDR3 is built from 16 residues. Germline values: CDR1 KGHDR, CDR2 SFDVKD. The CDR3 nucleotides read TGTGCCACCAGTGATCGAGGCACAGGGGCCACAGATACGCAGTATTTT. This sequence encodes CATSDRGTGATDTQYF.

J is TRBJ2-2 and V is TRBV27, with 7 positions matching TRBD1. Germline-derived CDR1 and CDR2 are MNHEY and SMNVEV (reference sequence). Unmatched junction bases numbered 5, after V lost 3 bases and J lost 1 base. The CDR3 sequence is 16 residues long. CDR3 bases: TGTGCCAGCAGTTTTAACAGGGGAGTGAACACCGGGGAGCTGTTTTTT. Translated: CASSFNRGVNTGELFF.

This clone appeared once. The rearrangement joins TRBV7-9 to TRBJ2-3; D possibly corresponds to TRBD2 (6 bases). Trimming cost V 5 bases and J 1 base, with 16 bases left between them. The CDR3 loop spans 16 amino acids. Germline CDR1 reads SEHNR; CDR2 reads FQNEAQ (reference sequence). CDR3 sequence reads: CASSRDSGYGTDTQYF. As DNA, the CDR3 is TGTGCCAGCAGCCGTGATAGCGGCTACGGCACAGATACGCAGTATTTT.